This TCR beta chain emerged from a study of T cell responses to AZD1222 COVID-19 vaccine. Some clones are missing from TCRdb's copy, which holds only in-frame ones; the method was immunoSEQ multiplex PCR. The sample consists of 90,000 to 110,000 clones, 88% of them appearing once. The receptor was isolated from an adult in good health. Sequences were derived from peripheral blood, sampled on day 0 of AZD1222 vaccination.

The CDR3 sequence: CASSPHGPEDTNYGYTF. The CDR3, as DNA: TGTGCCAGCAGCCCCCATGGACCGGAAGATACTAACTATGGCTACACCTTC. The chain carries TRBV4-2 and TRBJ1-2, with D unclear. The length of the CDR3 is 17 residues. Trimming took off 4 bases at V and 0 bases at J, with 18 bases between the two ends. Germline V gene lookup returns CDR1 LGHNA and CDR2 YNFKEQ.